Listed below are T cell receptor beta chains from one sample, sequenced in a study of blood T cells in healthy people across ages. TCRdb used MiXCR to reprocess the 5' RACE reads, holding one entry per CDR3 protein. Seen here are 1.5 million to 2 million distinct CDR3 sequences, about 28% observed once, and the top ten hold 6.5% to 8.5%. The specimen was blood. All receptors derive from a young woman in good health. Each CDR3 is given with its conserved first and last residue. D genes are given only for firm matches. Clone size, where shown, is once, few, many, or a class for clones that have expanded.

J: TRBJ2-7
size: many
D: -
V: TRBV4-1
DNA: TGCGCCAGCAGCCAAGATCATCCAGCCTCTCTCGAGCAGTACTTC
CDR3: CASSQDHPASLEQYF

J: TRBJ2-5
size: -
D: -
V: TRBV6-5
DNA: TGTGCCAGTTCACTACAGGGAGACGGGCGGACCCAGTACTTC
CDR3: CASSLQGDGRTQYF

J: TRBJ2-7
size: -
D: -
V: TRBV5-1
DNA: TGCGCCAGCAGCCTTGCTGGTGGGGATTCCTACGAGCAGTACTTC
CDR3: CASSLAGGDSYEQYF

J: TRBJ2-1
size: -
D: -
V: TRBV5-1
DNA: TGCGCCAGCAGCTGGGGGAACTACAATGAGCAGTTCTTC
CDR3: CASSWGNYNEQFF

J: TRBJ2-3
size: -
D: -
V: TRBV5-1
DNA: TGCGCCAGCAGCCTGGCGGTAGCGGATTCAGATACGCAGTATTTT
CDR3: CASSLAVADSDTQYF

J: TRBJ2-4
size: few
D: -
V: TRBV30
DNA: TGTGCCTGGAGTACCCTTTCCGGGACAACCAAAAACATTCAGTACTTC
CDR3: CAWSTLSGTTKNIQYF

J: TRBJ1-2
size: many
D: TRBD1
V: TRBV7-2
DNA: TGTGCCAGCAGCCCAGGGGGCGGGGAAGGCCTATACATGAATGGCTACACCTTC
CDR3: CASSPGGGEGLYMNGYTF

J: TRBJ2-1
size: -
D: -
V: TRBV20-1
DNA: TGCAGTGCTAGATACCGGGACTCCGTCTACAATGAGCAGTTCTTC
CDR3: CSARYRDSVYNEQFF

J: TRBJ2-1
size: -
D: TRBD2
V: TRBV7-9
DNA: TGTGCCAGCAGCGCACGCGGGAGGGCCAATGAGCAGTTCTTC
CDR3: CASSARGRANEQFF

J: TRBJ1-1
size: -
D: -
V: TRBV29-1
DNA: TGCAGCGTTCCCCGCGGGCCAGGGAACACTGAAGCTTTCTTT
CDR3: CSVPRGPGNTEAFF

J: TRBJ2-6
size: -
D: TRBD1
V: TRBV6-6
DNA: TGTGCCAGCAGTTTTCGGAACAGGGGGCTTGGGGCCAACGTCCTGACTTTC
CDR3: CASSFRNRGLGANVLTF

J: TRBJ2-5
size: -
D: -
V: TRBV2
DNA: TGTGCCAGCAGTGCCTACAGGAGGGGAGAGACCCAGTACTTC
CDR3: CASSAYRRGETQYF

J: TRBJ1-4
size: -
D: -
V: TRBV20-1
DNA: TGCAGTGCCAAGAGTGTAAATGAAAAACTGTTTTTT
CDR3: CSAKSVNEKLFF

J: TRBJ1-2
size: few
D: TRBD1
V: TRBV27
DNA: TGTGCCAGCAGTGAAAGACAGGGGCTAAGTCATGGCTACACCTTC
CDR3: CASSERQGLSHGYTF

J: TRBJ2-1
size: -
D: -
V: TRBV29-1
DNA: TGCAGCGTCGAAGATCTGTGGCAGGGAAGCTACAATGAGCAGTTCTTC
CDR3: CSVEDLWQGSYNEQFF

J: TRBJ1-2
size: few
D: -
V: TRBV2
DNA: TGTGCCAGCGGTACGGGGGGCTCGGTGAGAGGCTACACCTTC
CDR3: CASGTGGSVRGYTF

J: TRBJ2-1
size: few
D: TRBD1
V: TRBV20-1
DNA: TGCAGTGCGTACGGGACAGGGACCATCAATGAGCAGTTCTTC
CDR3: CSAYGTGTINEQFF

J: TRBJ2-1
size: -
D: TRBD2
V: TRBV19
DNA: TGTGCCAGTAGTATTCGGCGGGAGTCGCGTAATGAGCAGTTCTTC
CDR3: CASSIRRESRNEQFF

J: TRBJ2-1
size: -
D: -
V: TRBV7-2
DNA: TGTGCCAGCAGCCAAAGGGGCGTGGGGGGCTTCTACAATGAGCAGTTCTTC
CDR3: CASSQRGVGGFYNEQFF

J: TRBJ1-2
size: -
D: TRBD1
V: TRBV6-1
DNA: TGTGCCAGCAGCGCACAGGGGGCTATTGGCTACACCTTC
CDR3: CASSAQGAIGYTF

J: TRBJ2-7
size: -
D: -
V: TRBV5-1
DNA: TGCGCCAGCAGCTTTGAGGATCCCGCCTACGAGCAGTACTTC
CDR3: CASSFEDPAYEQYF

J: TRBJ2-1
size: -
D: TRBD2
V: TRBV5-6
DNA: TGTGCCAGCAGCTTGCGCAGGCCGGGAGGCTACGAGCAGTTCTTC
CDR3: CASSLRRPGGYEQFF

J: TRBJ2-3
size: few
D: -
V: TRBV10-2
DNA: TGCGCCACAGTGGGGGGGGCGGGCACAGATACGCAGTATTTT
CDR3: CATVGGAGTDTQYF

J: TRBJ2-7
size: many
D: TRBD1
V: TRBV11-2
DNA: TGTGCCAGCCCGACAGGGCAGACCTACGAGCAGTACTTC
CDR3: CASPTGQTYEQYF

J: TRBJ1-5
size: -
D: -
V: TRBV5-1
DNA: TGCGCCAGCAGCCCGACCCAGGGTCAGCCCCAGCATTTT
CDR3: CASSPTQGQPQHF

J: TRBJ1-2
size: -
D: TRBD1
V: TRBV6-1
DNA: TGTGCCAGCAGTCGAGGGTTTGGGTGGTACAGGGGACCTTCTAACTATGGCTACACCTTC
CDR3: CASSRGFGWYRGPSNYGYTF

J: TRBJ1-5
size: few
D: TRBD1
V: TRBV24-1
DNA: TGTGCCACCATTGAGGCGGGACAGAATCAGCCCCAGCATTTT
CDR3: CATIEAGQNQPQHF

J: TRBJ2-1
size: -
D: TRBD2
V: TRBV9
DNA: TGTGCCAGCAGCGTCGGCGCTAGCGGGACCTCCTACAATGAGCAGGTCTTC
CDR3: CASSVGASGTSYNEQVF

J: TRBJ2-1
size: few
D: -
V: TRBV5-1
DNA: TGCGCCAGCAGCTTGGTGTCCGGTAACTCCTACAATGAGCAGTTCTTC
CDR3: CASSLVSGNSYNEQFF

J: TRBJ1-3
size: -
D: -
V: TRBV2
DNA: TGTGCCAGCAGTCCCTCTACAGGGAATAATGGAAACACCATATATTTT
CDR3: CASSPSTGNNGNTIYF

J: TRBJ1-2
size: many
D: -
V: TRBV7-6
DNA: TGTGCCAGCAGCTTACCCGGCAGAGGCTACACCTTC
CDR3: CASSLPGRGYTF

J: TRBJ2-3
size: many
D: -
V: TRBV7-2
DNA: TGTGCCAGCAGCTTAGGCAGGGAAGATACGCAGTATTTT
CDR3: CASSLGREDTQYF

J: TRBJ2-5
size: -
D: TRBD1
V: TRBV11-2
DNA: TGTGCCAGCAGAGAGACAGGGGCTCCAGGGACCCAGTACTTC
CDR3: CASRETGAPGTQYF

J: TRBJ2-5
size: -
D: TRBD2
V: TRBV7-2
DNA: TGTGCCAGCAGCTCACTAGCGGGAGGGCCAGCGGAGACCCAGTACTTC
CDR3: CASSSLAGGPAETQYF

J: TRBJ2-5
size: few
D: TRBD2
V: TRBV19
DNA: TGTGCCTCCAGCGGGAATCGCGGGCAGACCCAGTACTTC
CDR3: CASSGNRGQTQYF

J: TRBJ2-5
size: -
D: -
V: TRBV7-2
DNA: TGTGCCAGCAGCCCCATGACAGCTACCCAAGAGACCCAGTACTTC
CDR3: CASSPMTATQETQYF

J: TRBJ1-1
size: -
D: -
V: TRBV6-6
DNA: TGTGCCAGCGGATTAGGCACTGAAGCTTTCTTT
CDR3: CASGLGTEAFF

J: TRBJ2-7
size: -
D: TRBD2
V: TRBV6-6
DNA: TGTGCCAGCAGCAGTCCGGGACTAGCCACCTACGAGCAGTACTTC
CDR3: CASSSPGLATYEQYF

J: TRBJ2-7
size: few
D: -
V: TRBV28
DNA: TGTGCCACCCAGCCCCTAGCGCACCCCTACGAGCAGTACTTC
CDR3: CATQPLAHPYEQYF

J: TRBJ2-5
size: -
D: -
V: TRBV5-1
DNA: TGCGCCAGCAGCACCGGGAGCAGGCGGGAGACCCAGTACTTC
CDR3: CASSTGSRRETQYF

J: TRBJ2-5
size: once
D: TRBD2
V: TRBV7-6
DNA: TGTGCCAGCAGCTCACTGGGAGGGAGCAATGAGCAGTACTTC
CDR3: CASSSLGGSNEQYF

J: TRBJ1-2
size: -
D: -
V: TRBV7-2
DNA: TGTGCCAGCAGCGGATCAGGGTACCCCAGTGGCTACACCTTC
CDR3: CASSGSGYPSGYTF